The present T cell receptor beta chain was sequenced within a study of cytomegalovirus exposure and HLA in healthy donors. Study at large: Of the donors genotyped, about 390 in all, 65% to 90% fell in the Caucasian-associated ancestry cluster. Study results and caveats: Later work associated around 18,000 TCR beta sequences with HLA alleles at 0.05 false discovery rate. The availability of immune exposure information extended only to CMV serostatus.

Germline CDR1 is SNHLY and CDR2 is FYNNEI. Trimming left V 7 bases short and J 1 base short, with 8 bases between. The CDR3 runs to 12 residues. 13 Jbeta primers and 60 Vbeta primers were used for the PCR. Clones were sequenced by immunoSEQ multiplex PCR, and TCRdb holds only the in-frame ones, with some missing. The data hold 65,000 to 90,000 clones, with 76% observed a single time. In this sample, this clone turned up once. Antigen unknown. The gene calls are TRBV2 and TRBJ2-7; no clear D. The TCR was taken from a middle-aged man in good health and CMV-seronegative. Material: PBMCs. CDR3 bases: TGTGCCAGCATCGGCGGATCCTACGAGCAGTACTTC. It specifies CASIGGSYEQYF.